One and the same sample provided the 11 T cell receptor beta chains below, sequenced in a study of cytomegalovirus exposure and HLA in healthy donors. This PCR relied on a set of 60 Vbeta primers and 13 Jbeta primers. This table comes from immunoSEQ multiplex PCR, and its TCRdb copy is limited to in-frame clones, with some not included. The data show about 63,000 clones, roughly 70% seen once. The sequencing input was PBMCs. These receptors were obtained from a man between 50 and 59 years old in good health and CMV-seronegative.

The V call is TRBV6-1, the J call TRBJ1-3; possible D gene TRBD1, 6 bases. V lost 3 bases to trimming and J lost 2 bases, with 11 bases between them. This CDR3 has 15 amino acids. CDR1 is MNHNS, CDR2 SASEGT, per germline. CDR3 in DNA: TGTGCCAGCAGTGAGGACCAGGGGACTGGAAACACCATATATTTT. Protein product: CASSEDQGTGNTIYF.

V gene TRBV5-8 combines with J gene TRBJ1-3; TRBD1 is a possible D gene (5 bases). This CDR3 is 15 amino acids long. V gave up 0 bases and J gave up 4 bases, with 11 bases separating them. Per germline, CDR1 SGHTS and CDR2 YDEGEE. The CDR3 nucleotides are TGTGCCAGCAGCTTGGTCGGCAGGGTGGGAAACACCATATATTTT. Translation: CASSLVGRVGNTIYF.

J is TRBJ2-7 and V is TRBV7-9; TRBD1 agrees at 7 bases. Germline V gives CDR1 SEHNR, CDR2 FQNEAQ (reference sequence). V trimming: 8 bases; J trimming: 2 bases; junction bases outside the gene matches: 3. The CDR3 has 12 residues. CDR3 residues: CASGTVTYEQYF. DNA for the CDR3: TGTGCCAGCGGGACAGTGACCTACGAGCAGTACTTC.

The chain carries TRBV21-1 and TRBJ2-1; the D segment call TRBD2 is taken from the table without a DNA check. TRBV21-1 is a listed pseudogene. The CDR3 has 14 amino acids. CDR3 nucleotides: TGTGCCAGCAGCCGCTTTCGGGGGGAGGATGAGCAGTTCTTC. Amino acid sequence: CASSRFRGEDEQFF.

This clone was detected a few times. One end of the junction does not line up with germline, which may come from a read error. CDR3 protein: CSSSLSPREQYF. The CDR3 DNA reads as TGTTCCAGCAGCTTATCCCCCCGCGAGCAGTACTTC. This chain connects TRBV7-9 to TRBJ2-7; no clear D gene. Germline values: CDR1 SEHNR, CDR2 FQNEAQ (reference sequence). The CDR3 is 12 residues long.

The chain uses TRBV9 and TRBJ1-2, with D tentatively TRBD1 (5 bases). The CDR3 loop spans 15 amino acids. Germline assignment: CDR1 SGDLS and CDR2 YYNGEE. Trimming cost V 4 bases and J 4 bases, with 17 bases left between them. CDR3 residues: CASSLEAQGPYGYTF. CDR3 nucleotides: TGTGCCAGCAGCTTAGAGGCCCAGGGTCCCTATGGCTACACCTTC.

V is TRBV11-2 and J is TRBJ2-7, with D possibly being TRBD1 (8 bases). Germline loops: CDR1 SGHAT, CDR2 FQNNGV. V lost 4 bases and J 4 bases, leaving 14 bases between the germline ends. The CDR3 sequence is 14 residues long. The CDR3 reads CASSYGQGGYEQYF. Written as DNA, the CDR3 is TGTGCCAGCAGCTATGGACAGGGAGGGTACGAGCAGTACTTC.

V usage is TRBV30 and J usage is TRBJ2-1, with TRBD2 identical over 9 bases. Germline CDR1 reads GTSNPN; CDR2 reads SVGIG (reference sequence). This CDR3 region has 17 residues. V lost 4 bases to trimming and J lost 5 bases; unmatched junction nucleotides: 15. The CDR3 sequence is CAWKRRMGTSSHNEQFF. The CDR3 DNA sequence: TGTGCCTGGAAGCGGCGGATGGGGACTAGCTCTCACAATGAGCAGTTCTTC. Full variable domain (missing parts from reference TRBV30 and TRBJ2-1): SQTIHQWPATLVQPVGSPLSLECTVEGTSNPNLYWYRQAAGRGLQLLFYSVGIGQISSEVPQNLSASRPQDRQFILSSKKLLLSDSGFYLCAWKRRMGTSSHNEQFFGPGTRLTVL.

The chain is built from TRBV6-5 and TRBJ1-6; perhaps TRBD1 as D (6 bases). The V gene lost 6 bases and the J gene lost 10 bases, with 13 bases spanning the gap. Germline CDR1 is MNHEY and CDR2 is SVGAGI. The CDR3 loop spans 13 amino acids. This CDR3 reads CASSYPGASPLHF. DNA of the CDR3: TGTGCCAGCAGCTATCCAGGGGCCTCACCCCTCCACTTT.

The chain employs TRBV29-1 and TRBJ2-7; a possible D gene is TRBD2 (5 bases). CDR1 and CDR2 (germline): SQVTM, ANQGSEA. The CDR3 is made up of 13 amino acids. Trimming pared 4 bases from V and 7 bases from J, leaving 17 bases between. CDR3: CSVVWTLGGEQYF. The CDR3 coding sequence is TGCAGCGTTGTGTGGACTCTAGGTGGGGAGCAGTACTTC.

This clone was recorded a few times. V is TRBV7-9 and J is TRBJ2-2; 7 positions match TRBD2. V shed 6 bases, J shed 2 bases, and the junction held 3 bases outside the gene matches. This CDR3 contains 14 residues. The V gene's germline CDR1 is SEHNR and CDR2 FQNEAQ (reference sequence). This CDR3 is CASSPSGNTGELFF. The DNA of the CDR3 is TGTGCCAGCAGTCCTAGCGGAAACACCGGGGAGCTGTTTTTT.